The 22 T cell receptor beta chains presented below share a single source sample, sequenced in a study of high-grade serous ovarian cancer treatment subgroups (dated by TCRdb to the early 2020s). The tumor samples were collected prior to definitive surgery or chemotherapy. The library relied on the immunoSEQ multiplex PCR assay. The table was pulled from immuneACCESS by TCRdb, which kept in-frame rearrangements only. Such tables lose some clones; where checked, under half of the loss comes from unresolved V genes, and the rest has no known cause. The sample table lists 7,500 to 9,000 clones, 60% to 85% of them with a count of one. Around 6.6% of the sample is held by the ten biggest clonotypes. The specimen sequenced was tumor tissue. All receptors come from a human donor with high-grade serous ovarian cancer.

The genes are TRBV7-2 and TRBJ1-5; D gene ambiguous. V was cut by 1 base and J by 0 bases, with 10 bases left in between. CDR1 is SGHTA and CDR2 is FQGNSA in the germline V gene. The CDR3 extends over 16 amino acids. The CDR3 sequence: CASSLGHGNSNQPQHF. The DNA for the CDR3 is TGTGCCAGCAGCTTAGGCCATGGAAATAGCAATCAGCCCCAGCATTTT. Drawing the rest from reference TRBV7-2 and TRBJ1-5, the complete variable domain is GAGVSQSPSNKVTEKGKDVELRCDPISGHTALYWYRQSLGQGLEFLIYFQGNSAPDKSGLPSDRFSAERTGGSVSTLTIQRTQQEDSAVYLCASSLGHGNSNQPQHFGDGTRLSIL.

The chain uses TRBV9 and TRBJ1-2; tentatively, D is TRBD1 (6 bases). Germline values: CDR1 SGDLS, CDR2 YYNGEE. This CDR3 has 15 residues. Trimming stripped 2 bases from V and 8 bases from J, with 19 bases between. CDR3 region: CASSVLPGAEKGYTF. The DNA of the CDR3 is TGTGCCAGCAGCGTCCTTCCAGGGGCCGAGAAAGGCTACACCTTC.

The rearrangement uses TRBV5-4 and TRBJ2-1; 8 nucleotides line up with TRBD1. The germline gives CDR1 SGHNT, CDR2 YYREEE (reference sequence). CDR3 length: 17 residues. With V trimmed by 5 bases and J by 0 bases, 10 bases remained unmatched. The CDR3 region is CASRLGSGGASYNEQFF. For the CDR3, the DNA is TGTGCCAGCAGGTTAGGCTCAGGGGGCGCCTCCTACAATGAGCAGTTCTTC.

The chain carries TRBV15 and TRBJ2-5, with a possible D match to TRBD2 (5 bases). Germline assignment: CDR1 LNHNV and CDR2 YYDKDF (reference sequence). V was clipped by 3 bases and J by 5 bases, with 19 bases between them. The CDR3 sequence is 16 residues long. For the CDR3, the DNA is TGTGCCACCAGCAGCTATAGTCCTCCCCGAGGGGAGACCCAGTACTTC. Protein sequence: CATSSYSPPRGETQYF.

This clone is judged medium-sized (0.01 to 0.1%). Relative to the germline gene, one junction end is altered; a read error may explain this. As DNA, the CDR3 is TGTGCCAGCAGATCTCAAGTGACCCAGTACTTC. Encoded protein: CASRSQVTQYF. V gene TRBV27 combines with J gene TRBJ2-5; D gene unclear. The CDR3 is 11 residues long. Per germline, CDR1 MNHEY and CDR2 SMNVEV (reference sequence).

CDR3 coding DNA: TGCGCCAGCAGCTGGGACGGAGCGAACACCGGGGAGCTGTTTTTT. As protein: CASSWDGANTGELFF. The chain is built from TRBV5-1 and TRBJ2-2, with D possibly called TRBD1 or TRBD2 (5 bases each). Germline CDR1 SGHRS, CDR2 YFSETQ. V dropped 3 bases and J dropped 0 bases, with 9 bases sitting between them. This CDR3 contains 15 residues.

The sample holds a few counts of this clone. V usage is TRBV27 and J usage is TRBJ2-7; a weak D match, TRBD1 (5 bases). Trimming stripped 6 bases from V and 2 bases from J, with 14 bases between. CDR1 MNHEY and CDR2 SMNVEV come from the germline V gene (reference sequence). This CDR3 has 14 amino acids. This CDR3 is CASRMGQDTYEQYF. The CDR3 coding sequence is TGTGCCAGCAGGATGGGGCAGGATACCTACGAGCAGTACTTC.

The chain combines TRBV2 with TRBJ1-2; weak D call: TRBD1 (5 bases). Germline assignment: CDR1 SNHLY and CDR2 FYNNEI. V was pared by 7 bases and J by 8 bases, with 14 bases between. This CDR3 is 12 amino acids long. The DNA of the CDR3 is TGTGCCAGCACCACGGGAGCAGGGGGCTACACCTTC. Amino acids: CASTTGAGGYTF.

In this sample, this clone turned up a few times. The CDR3 DNA is TGTGCCAGCAGTCACCTAGCCCATGAGCAGTTCTTC. This encodes CASSHLAHEQFF. The chain recombines TRBV7-9 with TRBJ2-1; tentatively, D is TRBD2 (5 bases). The CDR3 has 12 amino acids. Trimming took 6 bases from V and 8 from J, leaving 11 bases between them. Germline V gene data show CDR1 as SEHNR and CDR2 as FQNEAQ (reference sequence).

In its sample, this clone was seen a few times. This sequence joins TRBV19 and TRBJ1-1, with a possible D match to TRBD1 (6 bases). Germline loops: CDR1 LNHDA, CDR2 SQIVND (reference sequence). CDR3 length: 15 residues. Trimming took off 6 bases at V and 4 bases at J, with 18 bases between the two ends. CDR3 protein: CASSTLGGGGTEAFF. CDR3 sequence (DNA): TGTGCCAGTAGCACCCTGGGGGGCGGTGGCACTGAAGCTTTCTTT.

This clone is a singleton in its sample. The CDR3: CASSYSEGSHEQYF. In DNA, the CDR3 is TGTGCCAGCAGTTACTCAGAGGGGTCCCACGAGCAGTACTTC. The chain combines TRBV6-6 with TRBJ2-7; D may be TRBD1 or TRBD2 (5 bases each). V was trimmed by 0 bases and J by 5 bases, leaving 11 bases between them. CDR3 size: 14 residues. The germline V gene has CDR1 MNHNY and CDR2 SVGAGI (reference sequence).

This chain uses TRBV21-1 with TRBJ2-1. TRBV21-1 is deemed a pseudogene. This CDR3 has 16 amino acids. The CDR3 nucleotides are TGTGCCAGCAGCAAAGTGGAACCGGAACCTTACAATGAGCAGTTCTTC. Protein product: CASSKVEPEPYNEQFF.

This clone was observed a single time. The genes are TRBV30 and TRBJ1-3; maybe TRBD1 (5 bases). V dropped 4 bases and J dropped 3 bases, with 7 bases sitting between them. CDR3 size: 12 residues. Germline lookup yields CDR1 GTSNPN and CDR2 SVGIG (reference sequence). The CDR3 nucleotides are TGTGCCTGGAAGGGGATTGGAAACACCATATATTTT. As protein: CAWKGIGNTIYF.

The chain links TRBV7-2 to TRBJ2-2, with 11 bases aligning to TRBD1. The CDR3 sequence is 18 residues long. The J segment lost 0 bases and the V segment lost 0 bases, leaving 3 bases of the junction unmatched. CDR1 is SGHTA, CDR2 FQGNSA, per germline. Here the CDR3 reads CASSLAPGQGANTGELFF. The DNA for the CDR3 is TGTGCCAGCAGCTTAGCCCCGGGACAGGGGGCGAACACCGGGGAGCTGTTTTTT.

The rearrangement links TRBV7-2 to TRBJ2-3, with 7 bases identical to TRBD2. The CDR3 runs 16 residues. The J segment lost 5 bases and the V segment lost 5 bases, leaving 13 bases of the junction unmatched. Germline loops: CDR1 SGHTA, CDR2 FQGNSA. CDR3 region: CASSPPRSGVGDTQYF. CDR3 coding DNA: TGTGCCAGCAGCCCGCCCCGGAGCGGGGTAGGAGATACGCAGTATTTT.

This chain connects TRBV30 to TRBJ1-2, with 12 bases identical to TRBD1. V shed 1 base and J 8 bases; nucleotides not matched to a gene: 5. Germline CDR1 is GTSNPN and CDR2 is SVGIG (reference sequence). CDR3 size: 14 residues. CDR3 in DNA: TGTGCCTGGAGTGGCCGGGACAGGGGGCAGGGCTACACCTTC. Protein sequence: CAWSGRDRGQGYTF.

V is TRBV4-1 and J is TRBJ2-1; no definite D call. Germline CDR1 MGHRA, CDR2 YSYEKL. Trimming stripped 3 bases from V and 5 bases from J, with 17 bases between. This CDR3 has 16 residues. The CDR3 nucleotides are TGCGCCAGCAGCCACGCATTCGACCCGTCCAACAATGAGCAGTTCTTC. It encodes CASSHAFDPSNNEQFF.

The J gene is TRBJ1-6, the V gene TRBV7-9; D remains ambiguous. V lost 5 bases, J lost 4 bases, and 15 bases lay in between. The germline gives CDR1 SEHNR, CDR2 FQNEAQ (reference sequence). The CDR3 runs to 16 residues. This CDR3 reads CASSVVSGGYNSPLHF. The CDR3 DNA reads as TGTGCCAGCAGCGTAGTTTCGGGAGGTTATAATTCACCCCTCCACTTT.

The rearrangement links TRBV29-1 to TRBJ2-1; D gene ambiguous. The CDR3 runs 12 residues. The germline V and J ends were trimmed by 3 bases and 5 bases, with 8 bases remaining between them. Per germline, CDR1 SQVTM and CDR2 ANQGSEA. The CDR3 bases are TGCAGCGTTGATGGGCCCAACAATGAGCAGTTCTTC. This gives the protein CSVDGPNNEQFF.

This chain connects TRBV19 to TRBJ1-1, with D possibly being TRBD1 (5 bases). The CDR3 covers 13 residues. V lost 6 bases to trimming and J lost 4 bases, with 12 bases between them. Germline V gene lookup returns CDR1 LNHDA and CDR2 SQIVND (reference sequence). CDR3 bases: TGTGCCAGTAGGGAATGGCAGGGCACTGAAGCTTTCTTT. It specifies CASREWQGTEAFF.

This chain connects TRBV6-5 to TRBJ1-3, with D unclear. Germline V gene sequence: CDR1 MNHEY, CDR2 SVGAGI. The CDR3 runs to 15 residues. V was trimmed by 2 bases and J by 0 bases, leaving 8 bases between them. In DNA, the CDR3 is TGTGCCAGCAGTTACGCATCCGCCTCTGGAAACACCATATATTTT. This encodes CASSYASASGNTIYF.

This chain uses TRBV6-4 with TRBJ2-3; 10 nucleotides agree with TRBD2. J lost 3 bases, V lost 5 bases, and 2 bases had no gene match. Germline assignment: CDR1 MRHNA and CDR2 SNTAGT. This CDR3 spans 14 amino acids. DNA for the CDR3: TGTGCCAGCAGTACAGCGGGGGGGACAGATACGCAGTATTTT. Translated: CASSTAGGTDTQYF.